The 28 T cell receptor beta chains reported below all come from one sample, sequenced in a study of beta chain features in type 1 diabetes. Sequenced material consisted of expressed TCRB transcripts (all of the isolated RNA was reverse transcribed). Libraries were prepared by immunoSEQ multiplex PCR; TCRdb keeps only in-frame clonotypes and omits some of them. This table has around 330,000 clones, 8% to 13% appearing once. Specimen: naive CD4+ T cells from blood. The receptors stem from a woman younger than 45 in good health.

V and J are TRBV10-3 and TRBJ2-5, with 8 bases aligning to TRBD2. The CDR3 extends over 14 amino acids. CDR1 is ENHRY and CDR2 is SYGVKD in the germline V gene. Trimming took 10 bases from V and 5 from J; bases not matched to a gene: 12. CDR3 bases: TGTGCCACCTTTCCGGGACTAGGGGGGGAGACCCAGTACTTC. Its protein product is CATFPGLGGETQYF.

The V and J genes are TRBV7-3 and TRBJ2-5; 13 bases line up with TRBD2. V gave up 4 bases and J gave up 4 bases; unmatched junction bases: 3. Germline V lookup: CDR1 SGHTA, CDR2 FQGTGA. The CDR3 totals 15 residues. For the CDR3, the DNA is TGTGCCAGCAGCTCCGGACTAGCGGGAGTAGAGACCCAGTACTTC. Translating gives CASSSGLAGVETQYF.

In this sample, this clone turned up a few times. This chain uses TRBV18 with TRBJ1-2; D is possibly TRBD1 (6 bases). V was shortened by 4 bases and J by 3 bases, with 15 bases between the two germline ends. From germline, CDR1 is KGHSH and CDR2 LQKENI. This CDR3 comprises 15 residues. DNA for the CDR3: TGTGCCAGCTCACTACAGGGAAACAACCACTATGGCTACACCTTC. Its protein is CASSLQGNNHYGYTF.

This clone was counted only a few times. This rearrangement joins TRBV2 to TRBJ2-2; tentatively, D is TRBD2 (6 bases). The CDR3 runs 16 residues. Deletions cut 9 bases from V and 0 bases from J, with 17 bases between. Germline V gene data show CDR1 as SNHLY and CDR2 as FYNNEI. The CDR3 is CARRKAGTSNTGELFF. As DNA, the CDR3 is TGTGCCAGGCGCAAAGCCGGGACTTCGAACACCGGGGAGCTGTTTTTT.

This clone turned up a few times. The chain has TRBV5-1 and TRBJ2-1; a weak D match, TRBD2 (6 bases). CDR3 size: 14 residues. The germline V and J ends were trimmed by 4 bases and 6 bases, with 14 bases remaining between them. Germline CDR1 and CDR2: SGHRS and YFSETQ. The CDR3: CASSPQTSPNEQFF. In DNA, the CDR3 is TGCGCCAGCAGCCCCCAGACTAGTCCCAATGAGCAGTTCTTC.

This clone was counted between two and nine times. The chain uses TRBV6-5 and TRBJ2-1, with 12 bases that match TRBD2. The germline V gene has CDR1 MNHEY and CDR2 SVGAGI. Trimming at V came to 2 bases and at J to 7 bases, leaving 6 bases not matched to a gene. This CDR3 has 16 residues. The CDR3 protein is CASSYPSTSGSNEQFF. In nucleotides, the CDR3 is TGTGCCAGCAGTTACCCATCGACTAGCGGGAGTAATGAGCAGTTCTTC.

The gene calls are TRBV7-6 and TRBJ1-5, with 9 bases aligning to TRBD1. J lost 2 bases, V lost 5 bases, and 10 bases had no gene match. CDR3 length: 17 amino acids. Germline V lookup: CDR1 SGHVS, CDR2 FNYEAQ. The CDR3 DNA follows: TGTGCCAGCAGCCCGGGACAGGGAAATTGGCGCAATCAGCCCCAGCATTTT. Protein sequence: CASSPGQGNWRNQPQHF.

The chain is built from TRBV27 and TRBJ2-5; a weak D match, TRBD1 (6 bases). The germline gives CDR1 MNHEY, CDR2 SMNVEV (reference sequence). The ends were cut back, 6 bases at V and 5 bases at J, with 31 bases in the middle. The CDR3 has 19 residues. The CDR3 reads CASSSIRESIQGSGETQYF. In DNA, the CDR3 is TGTGCCAGCAGCTCGATCCGGGAATCTATCCAGGGGAGTGGGGAGACCCAGTACTTC.

Here the CDR3 DNA reads TGTGCCAGCAGCTTAAATGCGGGGGGGAATGAGCAGTTCTTC. It is translated as CASSLNAGGNEQFF. The V and J genes are TRBV7-3 and TRBJ2-1; TRBD2 aligns across 9 bases. V gave up 1 base and J gave up 7 bases; unmatched junction bases: 2. Germline loops: CDR1 SGHTA, CDR2 FQGTGA. CDR3 length equals 14 residues.

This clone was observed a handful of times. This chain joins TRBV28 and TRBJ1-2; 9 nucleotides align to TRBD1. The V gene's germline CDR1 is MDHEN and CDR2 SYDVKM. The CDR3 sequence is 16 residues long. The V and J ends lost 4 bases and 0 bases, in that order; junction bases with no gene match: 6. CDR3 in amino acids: CASSSPGQGANYGYTF. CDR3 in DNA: TGTGCCAGCAGTTCTCCGGGACAGGGAGCTAACTATGGCTACACCTTC.

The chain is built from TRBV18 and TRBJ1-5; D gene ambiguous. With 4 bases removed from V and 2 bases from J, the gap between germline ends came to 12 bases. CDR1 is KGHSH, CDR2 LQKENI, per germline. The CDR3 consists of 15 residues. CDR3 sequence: CASSLQEWGNQPQHF. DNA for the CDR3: TGTGCCAGCTCACTGCAGGAATGGGGCAATCAGCCCCAGCATTTT.

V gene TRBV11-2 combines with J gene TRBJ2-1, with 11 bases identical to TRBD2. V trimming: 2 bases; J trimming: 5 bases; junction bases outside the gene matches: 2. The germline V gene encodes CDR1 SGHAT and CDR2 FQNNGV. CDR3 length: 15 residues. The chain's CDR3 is CASSLWTSGHNEQFF. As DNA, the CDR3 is TGTGCCAGCAGCTTATGGACTAGCGGGCACAATGAGCAGTTCTTC. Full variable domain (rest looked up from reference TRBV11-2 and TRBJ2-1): EAGVAQSPRYKIIEKRQSVAFWCNPISGHATLYWYQQILGQGPKLLIQFQNNGVVDDSQLPKDRFSAERLKGVDSTLKIQPAKLEDSAVYLCASSLWTSGHNEQFFGPGTRLTVL.

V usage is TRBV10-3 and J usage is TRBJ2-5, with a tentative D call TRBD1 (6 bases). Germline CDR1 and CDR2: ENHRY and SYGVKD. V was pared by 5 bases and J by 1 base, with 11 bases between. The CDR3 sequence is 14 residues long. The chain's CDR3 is CAISSRGSQETQYF. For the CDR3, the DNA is TGTGCCATCAGTTCTAGGGGGAGCCAAGAGACCCAGTACTTC.

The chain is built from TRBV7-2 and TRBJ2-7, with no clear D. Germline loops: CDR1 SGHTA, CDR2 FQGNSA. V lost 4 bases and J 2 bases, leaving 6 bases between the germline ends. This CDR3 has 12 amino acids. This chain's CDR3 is CASSSGTYEQYF. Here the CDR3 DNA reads TGTGCCAGCAGCTCGGGTACCTACGAGCAGTACTTC.

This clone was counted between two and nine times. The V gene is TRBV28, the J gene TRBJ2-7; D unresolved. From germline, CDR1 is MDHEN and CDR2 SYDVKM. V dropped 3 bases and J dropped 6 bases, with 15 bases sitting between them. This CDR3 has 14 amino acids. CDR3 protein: CASSFGGGKSEQYF. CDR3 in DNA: TGTGCCAGCAGTTTCGGCGGTGGAAAAAGCGAGCAGTACTTC.

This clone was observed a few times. CDR3 coding DNA: TGTGCCAGCAGCCAACCGGGAGCAGCTTCTTATCAGTTCTTC. Its translation is CASSQPGAASYQFF. The chain carries TRBV14 and TRBJ2-1; perhaps TRBD2 as D (6 bases). Germline V gene data show CDR1 as SGHDN and CDR2 as FVKESK. This CDR3 has 14 amino acids. V lost 2 bases and J 13 bases, leaving 18 bases between the germline ends.

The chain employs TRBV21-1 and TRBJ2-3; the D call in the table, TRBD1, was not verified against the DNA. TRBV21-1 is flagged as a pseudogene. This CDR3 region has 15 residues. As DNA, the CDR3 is TGTGCCAGCAGCAAAGTAGGGGTAAGGACAGATACGCAGTATTTT. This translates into CASSKVGVRTDTQYF.

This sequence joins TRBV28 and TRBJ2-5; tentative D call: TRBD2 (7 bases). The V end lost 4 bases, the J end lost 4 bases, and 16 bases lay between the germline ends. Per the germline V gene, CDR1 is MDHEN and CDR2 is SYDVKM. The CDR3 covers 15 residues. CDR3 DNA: TGTGCCAGCAGTTATCCGGGGGGCGCGGGAGAGACCCAGTACTTC. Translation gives CASSYPGGAGETQYF.

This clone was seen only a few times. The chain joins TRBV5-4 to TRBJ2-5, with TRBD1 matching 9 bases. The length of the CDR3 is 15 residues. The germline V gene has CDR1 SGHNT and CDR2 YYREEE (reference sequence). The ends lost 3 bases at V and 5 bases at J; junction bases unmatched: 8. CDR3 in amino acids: CASSSKGQGKETQYF. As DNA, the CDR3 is TGTGCCAGCAGCTCCAAGGGACAGGGCAAGGAGACCCAGTACTTC. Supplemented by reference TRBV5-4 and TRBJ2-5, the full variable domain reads ETGVTQSPTHLIKTRGQQVTLRCSSQSGHNTVSWYQQALGQGPQFIFQYYREEENGRGNFPPRFSGLQFPNYSSELNVNALELDDSALYLCASSSKGQGKETQYFGPGTRLLVL.

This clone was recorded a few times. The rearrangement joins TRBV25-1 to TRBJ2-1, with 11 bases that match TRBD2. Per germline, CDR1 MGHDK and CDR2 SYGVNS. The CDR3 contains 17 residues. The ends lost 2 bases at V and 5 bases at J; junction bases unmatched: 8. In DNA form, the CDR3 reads TGTGCCAGCAGTGAAGCTCGGACTAGCGGGCTCAACAATGAGCAGTTCTTC. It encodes CASSEARTSGLNNEQFF.

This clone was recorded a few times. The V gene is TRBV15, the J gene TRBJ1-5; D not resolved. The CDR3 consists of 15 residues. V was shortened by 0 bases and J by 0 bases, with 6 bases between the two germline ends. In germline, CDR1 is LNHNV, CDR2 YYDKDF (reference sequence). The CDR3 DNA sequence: TGTGCCACCAGCAGAGACAGTCGTAGCAATCAGCCCCAGCATTTT. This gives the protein CATSRDSRSNQPQHF.

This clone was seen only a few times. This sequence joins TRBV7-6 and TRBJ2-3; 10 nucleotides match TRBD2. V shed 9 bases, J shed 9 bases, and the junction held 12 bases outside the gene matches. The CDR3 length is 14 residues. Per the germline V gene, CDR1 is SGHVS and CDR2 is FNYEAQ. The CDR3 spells CASIAGGLERTQYF. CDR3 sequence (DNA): TGTGCCAGTATAGCGGGAGGTTTGGAGCGGACGCAGTATTTT.

Here the CDR3 reads CAWTGTSIGVAQYF. The CDR3 DNA follows: TGTGCCTGGACCGGGACTAGCATCGGCGTGGCGCAGTATTTT. V gene TRBV30 combines with J gene TRBJ2-3; TRBD2 matches at 9 bases. V lost 4 bases to trimming and J lost 10 bases; unmatched junction nucleotides: 12. The CDR3 runs 14 residues. Germline-derived CDR1 and CDR2 are GTSNPN and SVGIG (reference sequence).

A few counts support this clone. The CDR3 DNA reads TGTGCCAGCACAAGCGGGATTAGCACAGATACGCAGTATTTT. Amino acid sequence: CASTSGISTDTQYF. The chain recombines TRBV28 with TRBJ2-3; 7 bases are shared with TRBD2. J gave up 0 bases and V 7 bases, and 4 bases lay outside the gene matches. CDR1 and CDR2 from the germline V gene are MDHEN and SYDVKM. This CDR3 is 14 amino acids long.

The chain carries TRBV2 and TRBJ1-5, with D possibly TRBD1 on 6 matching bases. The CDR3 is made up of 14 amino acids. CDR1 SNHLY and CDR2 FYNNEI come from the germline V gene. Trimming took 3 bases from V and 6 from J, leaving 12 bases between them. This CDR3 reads CASSDSGAAQPQHF. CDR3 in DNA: TGTGCCAGCAGTGATTCAGGGGCCGCTCAGCCCCAGCATTTT.

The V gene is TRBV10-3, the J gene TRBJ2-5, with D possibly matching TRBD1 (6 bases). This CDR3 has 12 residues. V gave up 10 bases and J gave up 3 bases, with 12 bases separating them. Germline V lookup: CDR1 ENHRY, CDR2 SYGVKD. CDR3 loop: CATSPGEETQYF. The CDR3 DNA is TGTGCCACCTCACCAGGGGAAGAGACCCAGTACTTC.

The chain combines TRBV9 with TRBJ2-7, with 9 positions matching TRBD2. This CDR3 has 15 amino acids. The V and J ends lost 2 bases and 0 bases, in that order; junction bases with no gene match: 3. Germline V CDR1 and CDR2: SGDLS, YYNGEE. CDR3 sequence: CASSVRTSDSYEQYF. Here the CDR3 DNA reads TGTGCCAGCAGCGTGAGGACTAGCGACTCCTACGAGCAGTACTTC.

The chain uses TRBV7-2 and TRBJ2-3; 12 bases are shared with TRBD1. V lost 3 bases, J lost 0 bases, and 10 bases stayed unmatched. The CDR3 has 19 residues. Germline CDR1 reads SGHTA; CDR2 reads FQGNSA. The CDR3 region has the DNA TGTGCCAGCAGCTTTATAGGGACAGGGGGCGCGGGGAGCACAGATACGCAGTATTTT. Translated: CASSFIGTGGAGSTDTQYF.